A selection of T cell receptor beta chains follows, all from one sample in a study of blood T cell repertoires in COVID-19. The method was immunoSEQ multiplex PCR; TCRdb's version includes in-frame clones alone and lacks a portion of them. The repertoire holds 90,000 to 130,000 clones, with 72% as singletons. Sequenced material: peripheral blood. These TCRs come from a woman aged 55-69 years with acute or convalescent COVID-19. Each CDR3 is given without its conserved first and last residue.

V gene,J gene,CDR3 protein
TRBV7-9,TRBJ1-3,ASSQQGNTIY
TRBV9,TRBJ2-4,ASSPGWGLAKNIQY
TRBV11-2,TRBJ2-1,ASRPQGPEQF
TRBV18,TRBJ2-5,ASSPPDRARETQY
TRBV5-1,TRBJ1-5,ASSLGQGWKQPQH
TRBV11-2,TRBJ2-7,ASSASGGPFEQY
TRBV30,TRBJ1-2,AWSLMLQGYT
TRBV24-1,TRBJ1-2,ATSDPGGGFSGYT
TRBV7-2,TRBJ1-2,ASRPQIRNPMGYT
TRBV5-5,TRBJ2-2,ASSPSPTTGDGELF
TRBV5-6,TRBJ1-2,ASSWRLSGYGYT
TRBV15,TRBJ1-2,ATSRDRGKWNGYT
TRBV11-2,TRBJ1-2,ASSLQGVNNYGYT
TRBV5-1,TRBJ2-1,ASSWTSGGALNEQF
TRBV29-1,TRBJ1-4,SGGTTGEKLF
TRBV4-1,TRBJ2-3,ASSQTTRGGTDTQY
TRBV16,TRBJ2-7,ASSTGQGESYEQY
TRBV6-6,TRBJ1-5,ASFGTTGVGQPQH
TRBV7-2,TRBJ2-7,ASSPLTGGHEQY
TRBV18,TRBJ1-2,ASSPGNLRIDGYT
TRBV6-5,TRBJ1-5,ASSYSAQGDQPQH
TRBV18,TRBJ1-3,ASSPRQDSGNTIY
TRBV29-1,TRBJ1-1,SVAEPRGYTEAF
TRBV6-6,TRBJ1-2,ASSYRAGGDYGYT